Listed below are T cell receptor beta chains from one sample, sequenced in a study of T-cell reconstitution after alpha-beta-depleted transplantation in children. A single record per CDR3 protein comes from TCRdb applying MiXCR to the PCR reads. Here the sample spans about 360,000 distinct CDR3 sequences, 10% to 15% being singletons. Sequenced material: PBMCs, taken from the stem cell graft. Receptor source: a human donor who donated a stem cell graft to a child with Fanconi anemia. Each CDR3 is given with its conserved first and last residue. D genes are given only for firm matches. The size field is filled for only some rows; it gives once, few, many or a size class.

TRBD2	few	TRBJ2-7	TRBV30	TGTGCCTGGAGTAGCGGGGCCCCCTACGAGCAGTACTTC	CAWSSGAPYEQYF
NA	NA	TRBJ2-5	TRBV7-9	TGTGCCAGCAGCTTAGACACGGGGGCAGTGATAGAGACCCAGTACTTC	CASSLDTGAVIETQYF
TRBD1	many	TRBJ2-5	TRBV4-3	TGCGCCAGCAGCCAAGACAGGGGGGAGACCCAGTACTTC	CASSQDRGETQYF
TRBD1	few	TRBJ2-2	TRBV29-1	TGCAGCCCCGACGGGCAGGGGGCCGCCGGGGAGCTGTTTTTT	CSPDGQGAAGELFF
NA	many	TRBJ1-5	TRBV12-3/TRBV12-4	TGTGCCAGCAGTTTACATGAGGTGCAGCCCCAGCATTTT	CASSLHEVQPQHF
NA	many	TRBJ1-2	TRBV5-1	TGCGCCAGCAGCTTGGCTTTCCGTGTCTCACGGGATGGCTACACCTTC	CASSLAFRVSRDGYTF
NA	few	TRBJ1-2	TRBV3-1	TGTGCCAGCAGCCACGGGGGTTCTGGTGGCTACACCTTC	CASSHGGSGGYTF
NA	many	TRBJ2-3	TRBV7-9	TGTGCCAGCAGCTTTGGCCGCCGGGATACGCAGTATTTT	CASSFGRRDTQYF
NA	many	TRBJ1-1	TRBV7-8	TGTGCCAGCAGCCTCCTGGACGGATATGAAGCTTTCTTT	CASSLLDGYEAFF
NA	few	TRBJ2-3	TRBV5-6	TGTGCCAGCAGCCAAGACGAGCTTGAGGGCACAGATACGCAGTATTTT	CASSQDELEGTDTQYF
NA	many	TRBJ2-5	TRBV5-1	TGCGCCAGCAGCCCCCAGCGTGCTCAAGAGACCCAGTACTTC	CASSPQRAQETQYF
NA	many	TRBJ2-5	TRBV5-1	TGCGCCAGCAGCTTGCAGGGAGGATATCAAGAGACCCAGTACTTC	CASSLQGGYQETQYF
NA	few	TRBJ1-1	TRBV12-3/TRBV12-4	TGTGCCAGCAGTTTACTGGTCGGACAGAGCACTGAAGCTTTCTTT	CASSLLVGQSTEAFF
NA	few	TRBJ2-1	TRBV18	TGTGCCAGCTCACCCAACCTACTAGGGGCAGGCGAGCAGTTCTTC	CASSPNLLGAGEQFF
NA	NA	TRBJ2-7	TRBV11-2	TGTGCCAGCAGCTTAGCTCCGGGAGAGCAGTACTTC	CASSLAPGEQYF
TRBD1	many	TRBJ2-1	TRBV7-8	TGTGCCAGCAGCTTAGGGACAGGGGGAGGCAATGAGCAGTTCTTC	CASSLGTGGGNEQFF
NA	few	TRBJ2-3	TRBV29-1	TGCAGCGTTGCGGCTAGCACCACTCCATCGCAGTATTTT	CSVAASTTPSQYF
NA	many	TRBJ1-2	TRBV5-1	TGCGCCAGCAGCTCATCGCCAATTAACTATGGCTACACCTTC	CASSSSPINYGYTF
NA	few	TRBJ2-2	TRBV11-2	TGTGCCAGCAGCCCGAAAGGACAGTGGAGGGGCGGGGAGCTGTTTTTT	CASSPKGQWRGGELFF
NA	NA	TRBJ2-5	TRBV12-3/TRBV12-4	TGTGCCAGCAGTTTCGGGGGCGGGCGAGAGACCCAGTACTTC	CASSFGGGRETQYF
NA	many	TRBJ2-1	TRBV4-3	TGCGCCAGCAGCCAAGAGGGGTGGGGAAGCTCCTACAATGAGCAGTTCTTC	CASSQEGWGSSYNEQFF
NA	NA	TRBJ2-2	TRBV18	TGTGCCAGCTCACCAAAGGCAATTGACACCGGGGAGCTGTTTTTT	CASSPKAIDTGELFF
TRBD2	NA	TRBJ2-2	TRBV12-3/TRBV12-4	TGTGCCAGTCAGGGACTATCGAACACCGGGGAGCTGTTTTTT	CASQGLSNTGELFF
NA	NA	TRBJ2-3	TRBV10-3	TGTGCGATCAGTGAGTCGCTGGCGTTCCCGCCCTTGGGCACAGATACGCAGTATTTT	CAISESLAFPPLGTDTQYF
TRBD2	few	TRBJ2-3	TRBV6-5	TGTGCCAGCAGTTACTCCGCGGGGGGCGTCACAGATACGCAGTATTTT	CASSYSAGGVTDTQYF
TRBD1	few	TRBJ1-2	TRBV2	TGTGCCAGCATTGCGGACAGGGGGAACTATGGCTACACCTTC	CASIADRGNYGYTF
TRBD1	NA	TRBJ2-1	TRBV2	TGTGCCAGCAGTGGGCAGGGGGCGTGGGATGAGCAGTTCTTC	CASSGQGAWDEQFF
NA	many	TRBJ2-2	TRBV28	TGTGCCAGCAGTTTACCTGGGTTCGGGGAGCTGTTTTTT	CASSLPGFGELFF
NA	NA	TRBJ2-1	TRBV18	TGTGCCAGCTCACCAAGGACTGTTACCAATGAGCAGTTCTTC	CASSPRTVTNEQFF
TRBD1	few	TRBJ2-7	TRBV4-2	TGTGCCAGCAGTTTCTCCAGGGGGCTATACGAGCAGTACTTC	CASSFSRGLYEQYF
NA	many	TRBJ2-7	TRBV29-1	TGCAGCGTTGGGGGGGGGCGGGGAGCGGACGAGCAGTACTTC	CSVGGGRGADEQYF
NA	few	TRBJ2-6	TRBV10-1	TGCGCCAGCAGTGACGGAGGGCCTGGGGCCAACGTCCTGACTTTC	CASSDGGPGANVLTF
NA	many	TRBJ1-3	TRBV7-9	TGTGCCAGCAGCTTAGCGGGGCAGTACTCTGGAAACACCATATATTTT	CASSLAGQYSGNTIYF
TRBD2	few	TRBJ2-1	TRBV18	TGTGCCAGCTCACCAGCGGGGGGATGGAATGAGCAGTTCTTC	CASSPAGGWNEQFF
TRBD1	many	TRBJ2-1	TRBV25-1	TGTGCCAGCAGTCTTACAGGGGTTTGGAATGAGCAGTTCTTC	CASSLTGVWNEQFF
NA	NA	TRBJ2-7	TRBV3-1	TGTGCCAGCAGCCAAGGTTTGGGGGTCGGACGGCCCTACGAGCAGTACTTC	CASSQGLGVGRPYEQYF
TRBD2	NA	TRBJ2-1	TRBV5-5	TGTGCCAGCAGCTTCCTAGCGGGGGGGCAGGTCGGTGAGCAGTTCTTC	CASSFLAGGQVGEQFF
NA	NA	TRBJ2-2	TRBV4-2	TGTGCCAGCACCCGGGACGGACCAAACACCGGGGAGCTGTTTTTT	CASTRDGPNTGELFF
TRBD1	NA	TRBJ1-4	TRBV15	TGTGCCACCAGCAGAGATCTGGGCAGGGGGACCATACTGTTTTTT	CATSRDLGRGTILFF
NA	many	TRBJ2-1	TRBV12-3/TRBV12-4	TGTGCCAGCAGTCTCGCACAGGGGAGGTTTCTCAATGAGCAGTTCTTC	CASSLAQGRFLNEQFF
NA	many	TRBJ2-1	TRBV7-2	TGTGCCAGCCGGGTCGGGGGTGAGCAGTTCTTC	CASRVGGEQFF
TRBD2	few	TRBJ2-1	TRBV5-4	TGTGCCAGCAGCTTGGGCGCGGGGGACAATGAGCAGTTCTTC	CASSLGAGDNEQFF
NA	NA	TRBJ2-2	TRBV20-1	TGCAGTGCTTGGACCGTTGGGGACGGGGAGCTGTTTTTT	CSAWTVGDGELFF
NA	few	TRBJ2-3	TRBV20-1	TGCAGTGCTAGAGATACTAGCTACAAAGATACGCAGTATTTT	CSARDTSYKDTQYF
NA	NA	TRBJ1-1	TRBV9	TGTGCCAGCAGCGTAGTTAAGGAGGAAGCTTTCTTT	CASSVVKEEAFF
NA	few	TRBJ2-7	TRBV7-3	TGTGCCAGCAGCTTAGGGGGCGCTTTAGAGGAGCAGTACTTC	CASSLGGALEEQYF
NA	many	TRBJ1-1	TRBV10-3	TGTGCCATCAGTGCGTCCCGAGCAGATAACACTGAAGCTTTCTTT	CAISASRADNTEAFF
TRBD1	few	TRBJ1-2	TRBV4-3	TGCGCCAGCAGCCAGTTTACAGGGGGAGGAGGCGGCTACACCTTC	CASSQFTGGGGGYTF
NA	many	TRBJ2-2	TRBV18	TGTGCCAGCTCACAGACAAGGGGAACCGGGGAGCTGTTTTTT	CASSQTRGTGELFF
TRBD1	few	TRBJ1-1	TRBV5-5	TGTGCCAGCAGTTCAATGGGGACAGTACACACTGAAGCTTTCTTT	CASSSMGTVHTEAFF
NA	few	TRBJ1-5	TRBV10-2	TGCGCCAGCAGGGGGGGGTATAGCAATCAGCCCCAGCATTTT	CASRGGYSNQPQHF
NA	many	TRBJ1-2	TRBV9	TGTGCCAGCAGCCCCAGGGACATTGACTATGGCTACACCTTC	CASSPRDIDYGYTF